This T cell receptor (beta chain) was identified in a study of regulatory T cells in long-lasting Graves disease. The germline V gene encodes CDR1 MDHEN and CDR2 SYDVKM. The CDR3 length is 14 residues. Construction of TCR beta libraries relied on iRepertoire HTBI primers and on Arm-PCR targeting CDR3 regions. TCRdb re-called the multiplex PCR reads with MiXCR, one entry per CDR3 protein. This table has hundreds of thousands of distinct CDR3 sequences, 21% appearing once. About this clonotype: An end of the junction differs from the germline gene, which may be a read error.

Time point noted: persistent/refractory GD, antithyroid drugs over 5 years with positive TRAb. Generation of the TCR library employed RNA extracted from PBMCs. The receptor's source is a female donor with Graves disease. This sample comprised peripheral blood mononuclear cells (PBMCs), obtained when the disease was refractory, from a patient treated with antithyroid drugs. V usage is TRBV28 and J usage is TRBJ2-7; TRBD1 is a possible D gene (6 bases). The CDR3 DNA reads as TGCGCCAGCAGTTCACCGGGACAATCTCCCGAGCGGTACTTC. Its protein product is CASSSPGQSPERYF.